This T cell receptor (beta chain) came from a study of blood T cells in healthy people across ages. At the level of the study: Template switching caught about one barcoded beta molecule for each two T cells.

Germline lookup yields CDR1 MNHEY and CDR2 SMNVEV (reference sequence). The ends lost 3 bases at V and 10 bases at J; junction bases unmatched: 6. The CDR3 runs to 14 residues. This clonotype was picked up a small number of times. Primed by a sample-barcoded 5' primer and a J-beta primer mix, a second PCR proceeded for 7 to 11 cycles. Sequencing of every sample gave 3 million or more CDR3-containing paired-end reads. TCRdb itself ran the 5' RACE reads through MiXCR, one entry per CDR3 protein. Seen here are almost 1 million distinct CDR3 sequences, approximately 50% observed once, and the top ten hold about a fifth. The people who gave samples were healthy Caucasians from Russia, aged roughly 6 to 100. Peripheral blood samples of roughly 9.8 milliliters were drawn from each donor.

Sequencing input: blood. The chain employs TRBV27 and TRBJ2-1; 10 positions match TRBD2. The receptor's source is a woman aged 55-70 years in good health. The CDR3 sequence is CASSFIAGGLEQFF. In nucleotides, the CDR3 is TGTGCCAGCAGTTTTATAGCGGGAGGACTAGAGCAGTTCTTC.